One TCR beta chain is described in this entry. The data derive from a study of technical replicates of blood from several donors. Clones were sequenced by immunoSEQ multiplex PCR, and TCRdb holds only the in-frame ones, with some missing. The table shows about 88,000 clones, with about 90% occurring only once. Trimming took 5 bases from V and 5 from J; bases not matched to a gene: 15. Germline-derived CDR1 and CDR2 are SGHVS and FQNEAQ. The CDR3 spans 17 residues. This clonotype originated in a human donor in good health. Sequences were obtained from T cells isolated from PBMCs. The chain combines TRBV7-8 with TRBJ2-1; 7 bases are shared with TRBD1. CDR3 protein: CASSRIPKEDRHNEQFF. As DNA, the CDR3 is TGTGCCAGCAGCCGAATACCAAAAGAGGACAGGCACAATGAGCAGTTCTTC.